This T cell receptor (beta chain) was sequenced for a study of cytomegalovirus exposure and HLA in healthy donors. The PCR used 60 Vbeta and 13 Jbeta primers. Sequenced by immunoSEQ multiplex PCR; TCRdb stores in-frame clones only, minus some. Here the sample spans approximately 190,000 clones, 60% to 80% being singletons. Notes on the study in general: A later analysis showed HLA-associated TCR beta chains outstripping equally common others in clonal expansion. Earlier analysis looked at TCR beta V segments, and most were productive about 87% or about 30% of the time.

A note on this clone: What it binds is not known.

The donors were healthy bone marrow donors. The sample was PBMCs. This receptor was taken from a woman aged 25 to 39 in good health and CMV-seropositive.

CDR3 coding DNA: TGTGCCACCAGCAGAGATCTAGCGGGAGGGACAGATACGCAGTATTTT. It is translated as CATSRDLAGGTDTQYF. The chain recombines TRBV15 with TRBJ2-3; 12 nucleotides align to TRBD2. This CDR3 has 16 residues. After removal of 0 bases from V and 3 bases from J, the junction contained 1 base not matched to a gene. The germline CDR1 and CDR2 sequences are LNHNV and YYDKDF (reference sequence).